This entry concerns a single T cell receptor beta chain. The data belong to a study of identical twins. Healthy Caucasian individuals made up all the donors. The CDR3 length is 14 residues. V dropped 4 bases and J dropped 6; count of bases not matched to a gene: 10. Germline CDR1 is SGHTS and CDR2 is YDEGEE. TCRdb redid the calling of the 5' RACE reads with MiXCR, one entry per CDR3 protein. In the table there are approximately 190,000 distinct CDR3 sequences, about a sixth of which are singletons. These same records also appear under a second study, on T cells expressing NK-cell markers. That work states: Only alpha-beta TCR T cells were sorted in several experiments, using an anti-gamma-delta TCR antibody. Each of roughly six donors carried dominant NKG2C+ clonotypes accounting for roughly 1.0-7.5% of CD8+ T cells. Whether expanded NKG2C+ T cell clones were HCMV specific stayed uncertain.

The material sequenced was CD8+ T cells sorted from blood. The rearrangement uses TRBV5-8 and TRBJ2-7; TRBD1 agrees at 7 bases. This sequence was found in a woman aged 18 to 35 in good health. CDR3 region: CASSIQGRAGEQYF. CDR3 coding DNA: TGTGCCAGCAGCATACAGGGGCGCGCGGGCGAGCAGTACTTC. Full variable domain (rest looked up from reference TRBV5-8 and TRBJ2-7): EAGVTQSPTHLIKTRGQQATLRCSPISGHTSVYWYQQALGLGLQFLLWYDEGEERNRGNFPPRFSGRQFPNYSSELNVNALELEDSALYLCASSIQGRAGEQYFGPGTRLTVT.